Each of the 11 T cell receptor beta chains below was sequenced from the same sample in a study of graft-versus-host responses after intestinal transplantation. These TCRs' antigens remain unknown. The repertoire was sequenced with immunoSEQ multiplex PCR; TCRdb's copy has only in-frame clones and lacks some. Of about 70,000 clones listed, less than 95% are singletons. The starting material was unstimulated CD8+ T cells sorted from spleen or lymph node cells, obtained before intestinal transplant. The receptors originated from a human donor who received an intestinal transplant.

This clone was counted between two and nine times. V usage is TRBV29-1 and J usage is TRBJ1-2; 12 positions agree with TRBD1. This CDR3 comprises 16 residues. The germline CDR1 and CDR2 sequences are SQVTM and ANQGSEA. The junction had 16 bases not matched to a gene; V was cut back by 6 bases and J by 8 bases. The CDR3 bases are TGCAGCGTCCAACCCGCCGGGACAGGGGGCCCTCGGGGCTACACCTTC. This encodes CSVQPAGTGGPRGYTF. Filled out from reference TRBV29-1 and TRBJ1-2, the complete variable domain reads SAVISQKPSRDICQRGTSLTIQCQVDSQVTMMFWYRQQPGQSLTLIATANQGSEATYESGFVIDKFPISRPNLTFSTLTVSNMSPEDSSIYLCSVQPAGTGGPRGYTFGSGTRLTVV.

V is TRBV7-6 and J is TRBJ2-5, with 14 bases matching TRBD2. The CDR3 contains 17 residues. Germline V gene sequence: CDR1 SGHVS, CDR2 FNYEAQ. V was pared by 6 bases and J by 3 bases, with 9 bases of the junction left unmatched. The CDR3 loop is CASSSPTSGGAEETQYF. In DNA, the CDR3 is TGTGCCAGCAGTTCTCCGACTAGCGGGGGGGCCGAAGAGACCCAGTACTTC.

The chain uses TRBV27 and TRBJ1-3, with D maybe TRBD1 (5 bases). V lost 6 bases and J lost 0, with 9 bases in between. Germline V lookup: CDR1 MNHEY, CDR2 SMNVEV (reference sequence). This CDR3 contains 14 residues. The CDR3 DNA is TGTGCCAGCAGCCTGGGGCCCTCTGGAAACACCATATATTTT. It specifies CASSLGPSGNTIYF.

The chain carries TRBV5-4 and TRBJ1-1, with 7 bases that match TRBD1. Germline-derived CDR1 and CDR2 are SGHNT and YYREEE (reference sequence). J gave up 4 bases and V 2 bases, and 2 bases lay outside the gene matches. CDR3 size: 13 residues. This CDR3 is CASSFAGGTEAFF. The CDR3 DNA is TGTGCCAGCAGCTTCGCAGGGGGCACTGAAGCTTTCTTT.

This chain joins TRBV7-9 and TRBJ2-2, with D tentatively TRBD1 (6 bases). This CDR3 is 14 amino acids long. Germline CDR1 and CDR2: SEHNR and FQNEAQ (reference sequence). V lost 7 bases and J lost 7, with 16 bases in between. The CDR3, as DNA: TGTGCCAGCACCGGAAAACAGGGCGACGGGGAGCTGTTTTTT. Protein product: CASTGKQGDGELFF.

This sequence joins TRBV7-9 and TRBJ2-5, with TRBD2 matching over 13 bases. The DNA matches TRBJ2-7 better at its end, which makes the J call doubtful. This CDR3 is built from 18 residues. CDR1 is SEHNR and CDR2 is FQNEAQ in the germline V gene (reference sequence). The CDR3, as DNA: TGTGCCAGCAGCTTACGACTAGCGGGGGGCAATACACCTTACGAGCAGTACTTC. It specifies CASSLRLAGGNTPYEQYF.

The chain recombines TRBV13 with TRBJ2-7, with 10 bases aligning to TRBD1. The CDR3 has 15 amino acids. Germline values: CDR1 PRHDT, CDR2 FYEKMQ (reference sequence). The V gene end was trimmed by 4 bases and the J gene end by 1 base; junction bases not matched to a gene: 4. In DNA form, the CDR3 reads TGTGCCAGCAGCTCCCCGGGACAGGGGTCCTACGAGCAGTACTTC. It is translated as CASSSPGQGSYEQYF. The variable domain in full, with the rest retrieved from reference TRBV13 and TRBJ2-7, is AAGVIQSPRHLIKEKRETATLKCYPIPRHDTVYWYQQGPGQDPQFLISFYEKMQSDKGSIPDRFSAQQFSDYHSELNMSSLELGDSALYFCASSSPGQGSYEQYFGPGTRLTVT.

The J gene is TRBJ2-7, the V gene TRBV11-2; D call uncertain. The V gene lost 1 base and the J gene lost 3 bases, with 7 bases spanning the gap. Germline V gene sequence: CDR1 SGHAT, CDR2 FQNNGV. This CDR3 is built from 13 residues. The CDR3 is CASSLGSGYEQYF. The CDR3 DNA follows: TGTGCCAGCAGCTTAGGTTCGGGCTACGAGCAGTACTTC.

The V and J genes are TRBV7-9 and TRBJ2-4; 7 bases are a match to TRBD2. The CDR3 is made up of 15 amino acids. Germline-derived CDR1 and CDR2 are SEHNR and FQNEAQ (reference sequence). V lost 1 base and J lost 8; bases outside the gene matches: 8. In DNA, the CDR3 is TGTGCCAGCAGCTTAGGGGGGGGAAGTAGCGACATTCAGTACTTC. It specifies CASSLGGGSSDIQYF.

This chain uses TRBV13 with TRBJ2-3; D call uncertain. The CDR3 is 15 amino acids. The germline V gene has CDR1 PRHDT and CDR2 FYEKMQ (reference sequence). V shed 5 bases and J shed 2 bases, with 14 bases lying between them. DNA of the CDR3: TGTGCCAGCAGCCCATCCGGCAGACTCACAGATACGCAGTATTTT. The encoded protein is CASSPSGRLTDTQYF.

V is TRBV2 and J is TRBJ2-7, with TRBD2 identical over 13 bases. The CDR3 totals 18 residues. With V trimmed by 8 bases and J by 4 bases, 17 bases remained unmatched. Looked up from germline, CDR1 is SNHLY and CDR2 is FYNNEI. CDR3: CASSLPGLAGPRGYEQYF. CDR3 DNA: TGTGCCAGCTCCCTCCCGGGACTAGCGGGGCCGCGGGGATACGAGCAGTACTTC.